The next 26 T cell receptor beta chains were all read from a single sample in a study of T cell repertoires in cytomegalovirus infection. Each CDR3 protein gets one entry after TCRdb re-called the reads with MiXCR. The profile shows about 480,000 distinct CDR3 sequences, roughly 34% of them singletons. For these receptors, no antigen is known. The sample in question was cultured PBMCs, obtained from culture after CMV antigen stimulation. These receptors all stem from a human donor in good health (CMV status not recorded). Some clones in this sample may be carry-over from other donors' samples.

This clonotype was seen a handful of times. The chain uses TRBV5-1 and TRBJ2-7; TRBD1 matches at 9 bases. The CDR3 length is 15 residues. V shed 4 bases, J shed 3 bases, and the junction held 8 bases outside the gene matches. Germline V gene sequence: CDR1 SGHRS, CDR2 YFSETQ. Here the CDR3 DNA reads TGCGCCAGCAGCCGTAATACAGGGGGCATCTACGAGCAGTACTTC. This encodes CASSRNTGGIYEQYF.

CDR3 loop: CASSRTVHEQFF. CDR3 bases: TGTGCCAGCAGTCGGACAGTTCATGAGCAGTTCTTC. The chain combines TRBV6-5 with TRBJ2-1; a weak D match, TRBD1 (6 bases). This CDR3 comprises 12 residues. Trimming shortened V by 5 bases and J by 8 bases, and 10 bases separated the two germline ends. Per germline, CDR1 MNHEY and CDR2 SVGAGI.

This clonotype has at least ten counts. CDR3 sequence reads: CASSLVGGGGDTQYF. The CDR3 DNA is TGTGCCAGCAGCTTAGTAGGTGGGGGGGGAGATACGCAGTATTTT. The gene calls are TRBV7-2 and TRBJ2-3, with 7 bases identical to TRBD2. Germline loops: CDR1 SGHTA, CDR2 FQGNSA. CDR3 size: 15 residues. V shed 1 base and J 5 bases; nucleotides not matched to a gene: 6.

A remark on this clonotype: One end of the junction does not line up with germline, which may come from a read error. The V call is TRBV7-3, the J call TRBJ2-1, with 9 bases identical to TRBD1. Germline V gene lookup returns CDR1 SGHTA and CDR2 FQGTGA. This CDR3 has 16 amino acids. CDR3 in DNA: TGTGCCAGCAGCTGGGGACAGGGTGTGGGGTGGAATGGGCAGTTCTTC. As protein: CASSWGQGVGWNGQFF.

CDR3 loop: CASRLRQGYNEKLFF. CDR3 bases: TGTGCCAGCAGACTACGACAGGGGTACAATGAAAAACTGTTTTTT. The rearrangement joins TRBV12-3 or TRBV12-4 to TRBJ1-4; 8 positions agree with TRBD1. The CDR3 totals 15 residues. V gave up 6 bases and J gave up 5 bases; unmatched junction bases: 8.

V gene TRBV11-2 combines with J gene TRBJ1-1, with 7 bases matching TRBD1. Germline CDR1 is SGHAT and CDR2 is FQNNGV. The CDR3 runs 15 residues. Trimming removed 2 bases from V and 6 bases from J; junction bases left unmatched: 9. The CDR3 reads CASSLKGATGSEAFF. The CDR3 DNA reads as TGTGCCAGCAGCTTAAAGGGAGCGACAGGGTCTGAAGCTTTCTTT. The full variable domain, completed using reference TRBV11-2 and TRBJ1-1, is EAGVAQSPRYKIIEKRQSVAFWCNPISGHATLYWYQQILGQGPKLLIQFQNNGVVDDSQLPKDRFSAERLKGVDSTLKIQPAKLEDSAVYLCASSLKGATGSEAFFGQGTRLTVV.

This clonotype has just a few counts. The gene calls are TRBV7-6 and TRBJ2-6, with a tentative D call TRBD2 (5 bases). V dropped 5 bases and J dropped 4 bases, with 12 bases sitting between them. The CDR3 runs 15 residues. Germline assignment: CDR1 SGHVS and CDR2 FNYEAQ. The chain's CDR3 is CASSDGVAGANVLTF. In nucleotides, the CDR3 is TGTGCCAGCAGCGACGGGGTTGCCGGGGCCAACGTCCTGACTTTC.

The table lists this clonotype with many counts. This chain links TRBV7-2 with TRBJ1-2, with a possible D match to TRBD1 (5 bases). CDR3 length: 17 residues. Germline CDR1 SGHTA, CDR2 FQGNSA. Trimming pared 5 bases from V and 8 bases from J, leaving 27 bases between. The CDR3 region has the DNA TGTGCCAGCAGCATTGCCCAAGGGGCCCAAAGAGGGGACGGCTACACCTTC. Translated, it gives CASSIAQGAQRGDGYTF.

The rearrangement links TRBV20-1 to TRBJ2-1, with a weak D call TRBD2 (6 bases). This CDR3 contains 14 residues. Trimming took off 3 bases at V and 0 bases at J, with 9 bases between the two ends. Per germline, CDR1 DFQATT and CDR2 SNEGSKA (reference sequence). CDR3 in DNA: TGCAGTGCTAGTGGCGGGACCTCCTACAATGAGCAGTTCTTC. It encodes CSASGGTSYNEQFF.

The chain is built from TRBV28 and TRBJ1-3; D is unclear. Trimming left V 6 bases short and J 0 bases short, with 15 bases between. This CDR3 contains 16 residues. CDR1 and CDR2 (germline): MDHEN, SYDVKM. CDR3 DNA: TGTGCCAGCAGCTTGGGAAGAGACCCCTCTGGAAACACCATATATTTT. Its protein is CASSLGRDPSGNTIYF.

This chain connects TRBV5-5 to TRBJ1-2, with D uncertain. Germline CDR1 SGHKS, CDR2 YYEKEE (reference sequence). V lost 1 base to trimming and J lost 8 bases, with 9 bases between them. This CDR3 is 12 amino acids long. CDR3 amino acids: CASSLYGEGYTF. CDR3 DNA: TGTGCCAGCAGCTTGTACGGGGAGGGCTACACCTTC.

The V gene is TRBV19, the J gene TRBJ2-3; TRBD1 is a possible D gene (6 bases). The CDR3 length is 16 residues. V was pared by 7 bases and J by 2 bases, with 19 bases between. Per the germline V gene, CDR1 is LNHDA and CDR2 is SQIVND (reference sequence). The DNA of the CDR3 is TGTGCCAGTACCAAGGGTTGGCAGGGGAACACAGATACGCAGTATTTT. Protein: CASTKGWQGNTDTQYF.

This clonotype was counted ten times or more. Germline is not matched at one junction end, which may reflect a read error. The rearrangement links TRBV7-2 to TRBJ2-1; TRBD2 agrees at 8 bases. The germline V gene has CDR1 SGHTA and CDR2 FQGNSA. The length of the CDR3 is 16 residues. The CDR3 nucleotides read TGTGCCAGCAGATTAGACCCCGGGACTAGAGGGAATGAGCAGTTCTTC. Translating it yields CASRLDPGTRGNEQFF.

The chain employs TRBV9 and TRBJ1-1; the D gene is possibly TRBD1 (6 bases). Per germline, CDR1 SGDLS and CDR2 YYNGEE. The CDR3 spans 13 residues. The V gene lost 6 bases and the J gene lost 6 bases, with 15 bases spanning the gap. The CDR3 region is CASKRGAGSEAFF. DNA for the CDR3: TGTGCCAGCAAGAGGGGGGCAGGCTCTGAAGCTTTCTTT.

V is TRBV11-2 and J is TRBJ2-1; D is uncertain. The germline V gene has CDR1 SGHAT and CDR2 FQNNGV. V was clipped by 4 bases and J by 7 bases, with 11 bases between them. This CDR3 has 13 amino acids. The CDR3 here is CASSSRTNNEQFF. In nucleotides, the CDR3 is TGTGCCAGCAGCTCCCGGACCAATAATGAGCAGTTCTTC. Based on the CDR3 plus reference TRBV11-2 and TRBJ2-1, the full variable domain is EAGVAQSPRYKIIEKRQSVAFWCNPISGHATLYWYQQILGQGPKLLIQFQNNGVVDDSQLPKDRFSAERLKGVDSTLKIQPAKLEDSAVYLCASSSRTNNEQFFGPGTRLTVL.

This clonotype has a handful of counts. The CDR3 DNA reads as TGTGCCAGCAGTTACTCTGGGGGAACAGGGGCAGATACGCAGTATTTT. This codes for CASSYSGGTGADTQYF. The J gene is TRBJ2-3, the V gene TRBV6-5, with 7 bases that match TRBD1. Germline V CDR1 and CDR2: MNHEY, SVGAGI. There are 16 residues in the CDR3. After removal of 0 bases from V and 4 bases from J, the junction contained 7 bases not matched to a gene.

V gene TRBV6-1 combines with J gene TRBJ2-1; D call uncertain. V lost 3 bases and J 5 bases, leaving 8 bases between the germline ends. The CDR3 sequence is 13 residues long. Germline V gene data show CDR1 as MNHNS and CDR2 as SASEGT. The CDR3 nucleotides are TGTGCCAGCAGTGATAGATCAAACAATGAGCAGTTCTTC. As protein: CASSDRSNNEQFF.

The chain uses TRBV12-3 or TRBV12-4 and TRBJ2-5, with 11 bases lining up with TRBD2. V gave up 4 bases and J gave up 5 bases; unmatched junction bases: 6. CDR3 length: 15 residues. CDR3 loop: CASSYSGRAGETQYF. As DNA, the CDR3 is TGTGCCAGCAGTTATAGCGGGAGGGCCGGCGAGACCCAGTACTTC.

This clonotype has only a few counts. The chain links TRBV6-1 to TRBJ2-2; D is perhaps TRBD1 (5 bases). Germline CDR1 and CDR2: MNHNS and SASEGT. This CDR3 is 17 amino acids long. V was pared by 0 bases and J by 0 bases, with 11 bases between. The CDR3 protein is CASSEALRAANTGELFF. The DNA for the CDR3 is TGTGCCAGCAGTGAAGCTCTCAGGGCCGCGAACACCGGGGAGCTGTTTTTT.

This clonotype showed up just a few times. This sequence joins TRBV27 and TRBJ2-3; D not certain. CDR1 is MNHEY and CDR2 is SMNVEV in the germline V gene (reference sequence). This CDR3 has 11 amino acids. Between the trimmed V and J ends, which lost 3 bases and 7 bases, there was a span of 5 bases. The CDR3: CASSFAHTQYF. As DNA, the CDR3 is TGTGCCAGCAGTTTCGCCCATACGCAGTATTTT.

The chain links TRBV7-9 to TRBJ1-3, with 9 nucleotides matching TRBD1. The V gene's germline CDR1 is SEHNR and CDR2 FQNEAQ (reference sequence). This CDR3 has 16 residues. Unmatched junction bases numbered 5, after V lost 5 bases and J lost 0 bases. The CDR3 DNA reads as TGTGCCAGCAGCCTAGAGGGACAGGGCTCTGGAAACACCATATATTTT. Encoded protein: CASSLEGQGSGNTIYF.

The chain recombines TRBV28 with TRBJ1-5; no definite D call. The CDR3 is 14 amino acids. V was clipped by 5 bases and J by 6 bases, with 14 bases between them. Germline values: CDR1 MDHEN, CDR2 SYDVKM. CDR3 DNA: TGTGCCAGCAGTAGGCGGGTCCCTCGTCAGCCCCAGCATTTT. It codes for CASSRRVPRQPQHF.

This clonotype was picked up many times. V usage is TRBV7-2 and J usage is TRBJ2-2, with a weak D call TRBD1 (6 bases). Germline V gene lookup returns CDR1 SGHTA and CDR2 FQGNSA. The CDR3 consists of 14 residues. The V and J ends lost 3 bases and 4 bases respectively, with 9 bases between them. CDR3 sequence reads: CASSLTGSTGELFF. The CDR3, as DNA: TGTGCCAGCAGCTTGACAGGTTCCACCGGGGAGCTGTTTTTT.

The chain couples TRBV10-2 to TRBJ2-1, with 13 bases that match TRBD2. The CDR3 is made up of 15 amino acids. Germline CDR1 and CDR2: WSHSY and SAAADI. V was pared by 4 bases and J by 9 bases, with 6 bases of the junction left unmatched. CDR3 amino acids: CASSGGLAGEGEQFF. The CDR3 DNA reads TGCGCCAGCAGTGGAGGACTAGCGGGAGAAGGTGAGCAGTTCTTC.

The genes are TRBV4-1 and TRBJ1-1, with D tentatively TRBD1 (5 bases). CDR1 is MGHRA, CDR2 YSYEKL, per germline. Trimming stripped 0 bases from V and 0 bases from J, with 11 bases between. CDR3 length: 16 residues. CDR3 in amino acids: CASSQERGAMNTEAFF. The CDR3 DNA reads TGCGCCAGCAGCCAAGAGAGGGGTGCGATGAACACTGAAGCTTTCTTT.

In this sample, this clonotype turned up a few times. V and J are TRBV11-3 and TRBJ2-5; 13 bases match TRBD2. V lost 4 bases to trimming and J lost 4 bases; unmatched junction nucleotides: 9. The germline V gene encodes CDR1 SGHNT and CDR2 YENEEA. The CDR3 length is 17 residues. The CDR3 sequence is CASSSRTSGSIRETQYF. CDR3 sequence (DNA): TGTGCCAGCAGCTCACGGACTAGCGGGAGTATTAGAGAGACCCAGTACTTC.